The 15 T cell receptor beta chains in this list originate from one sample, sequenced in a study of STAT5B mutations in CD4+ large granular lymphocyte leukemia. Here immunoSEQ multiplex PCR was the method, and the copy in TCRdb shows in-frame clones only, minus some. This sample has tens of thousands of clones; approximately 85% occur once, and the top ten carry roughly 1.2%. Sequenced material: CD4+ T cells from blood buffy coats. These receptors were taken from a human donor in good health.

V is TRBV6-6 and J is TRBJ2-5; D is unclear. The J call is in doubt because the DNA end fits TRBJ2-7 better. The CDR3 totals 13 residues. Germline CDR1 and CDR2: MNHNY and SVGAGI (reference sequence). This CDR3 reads CASSYPTDYEQYF. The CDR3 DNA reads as TGTGCCAGCAGTTACCCCACAGACTACGAGCAGTACTTC.

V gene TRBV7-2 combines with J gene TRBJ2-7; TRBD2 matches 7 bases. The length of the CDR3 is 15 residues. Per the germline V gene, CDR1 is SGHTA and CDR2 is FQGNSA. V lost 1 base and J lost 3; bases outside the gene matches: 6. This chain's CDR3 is CASSLVAGENYEQYF. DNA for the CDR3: TGTGCCAGCAGCTTAGTGGCGGGAGAAAACTACGAGCAGTACTTC.

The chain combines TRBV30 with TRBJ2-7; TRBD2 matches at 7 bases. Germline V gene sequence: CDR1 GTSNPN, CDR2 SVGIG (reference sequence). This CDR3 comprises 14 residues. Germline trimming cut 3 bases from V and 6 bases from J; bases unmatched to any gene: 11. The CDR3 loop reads CAWRPAGEGLEQYF. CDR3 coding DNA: TGTGCCTGGAGGCCGGCGGGAGAGGGTCTCGAGCAGTACTTC.

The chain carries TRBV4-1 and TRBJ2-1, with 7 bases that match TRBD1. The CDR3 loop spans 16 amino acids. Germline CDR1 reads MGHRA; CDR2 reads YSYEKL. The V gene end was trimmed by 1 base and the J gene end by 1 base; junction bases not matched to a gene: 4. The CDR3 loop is CASSQVTGESYNEQFF. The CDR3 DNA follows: TGCGCCAGCAGCCAAGTAACAGGGGAGTCCTACAATGAGCAGTTCTTC.

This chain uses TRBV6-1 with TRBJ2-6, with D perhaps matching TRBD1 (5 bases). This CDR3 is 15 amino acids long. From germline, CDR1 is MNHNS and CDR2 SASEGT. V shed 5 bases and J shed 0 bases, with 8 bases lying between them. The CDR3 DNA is TGTGCCAGCAGTTCCAGGGCCTCTGGGGCCAACGTCCTGACTTTC. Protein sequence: CASSSRASGANVLTF.

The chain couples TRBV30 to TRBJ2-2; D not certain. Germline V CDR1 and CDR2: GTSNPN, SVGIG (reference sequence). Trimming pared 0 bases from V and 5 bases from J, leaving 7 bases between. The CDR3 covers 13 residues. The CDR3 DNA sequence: TGTGCCTGGAGTGTGGGTCGGACCGGGGAGCTGTTTTTT. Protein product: CAWSVGRTGELFF.

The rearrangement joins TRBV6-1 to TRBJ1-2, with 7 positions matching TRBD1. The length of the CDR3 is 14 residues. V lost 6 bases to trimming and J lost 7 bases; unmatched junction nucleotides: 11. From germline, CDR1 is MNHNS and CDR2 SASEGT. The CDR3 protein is CASRSTGTDSGYTF. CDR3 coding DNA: TGTGCCAGCAGGTCGACCGGGACAGATTCTGGCTACACCTTC.

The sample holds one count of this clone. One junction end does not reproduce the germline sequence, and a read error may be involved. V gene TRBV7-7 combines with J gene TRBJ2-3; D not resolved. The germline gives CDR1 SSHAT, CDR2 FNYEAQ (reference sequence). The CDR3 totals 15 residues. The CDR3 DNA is TGTGCTAGCAGCTTTACGTCTTCTAGCACAGATACGCAGTATTTT. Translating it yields CASSFTSSSTDTQYF.

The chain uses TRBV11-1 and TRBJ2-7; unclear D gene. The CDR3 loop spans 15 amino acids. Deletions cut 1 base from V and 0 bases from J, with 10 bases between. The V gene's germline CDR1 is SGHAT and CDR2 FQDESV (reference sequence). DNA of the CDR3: TGTGCCAGCAGCTTAGTTTCGGAGAGCTCCTACGAGCAGTACTTC. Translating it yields CASSLVSESSYEQYF.

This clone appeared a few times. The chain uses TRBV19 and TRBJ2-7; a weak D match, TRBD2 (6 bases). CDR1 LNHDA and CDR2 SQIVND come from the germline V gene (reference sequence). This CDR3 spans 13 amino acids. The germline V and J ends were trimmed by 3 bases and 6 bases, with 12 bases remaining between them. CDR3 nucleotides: TGTGCCAGTAGTATGAATCAGGAGGGCGAGCAGTACTTC. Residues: CASSMNQEGEQYF.

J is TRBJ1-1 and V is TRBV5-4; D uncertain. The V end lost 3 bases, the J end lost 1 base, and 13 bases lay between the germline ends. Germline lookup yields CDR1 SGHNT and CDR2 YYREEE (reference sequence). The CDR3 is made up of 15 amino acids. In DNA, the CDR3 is TGTGCCAGCAGCTCTGTCGACCGACCGAACACTGAAGCTTTCTTT. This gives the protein CASSSVDRPNTEAFF.

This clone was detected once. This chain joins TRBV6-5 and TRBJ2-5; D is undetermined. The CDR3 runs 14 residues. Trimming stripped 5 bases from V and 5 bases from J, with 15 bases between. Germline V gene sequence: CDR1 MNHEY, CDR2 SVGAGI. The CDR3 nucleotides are TGTGCCAGCAGTGGACCCCTGGGTGGCGAGACCCAGTACTTC. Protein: CASSGPLGGETQYF.

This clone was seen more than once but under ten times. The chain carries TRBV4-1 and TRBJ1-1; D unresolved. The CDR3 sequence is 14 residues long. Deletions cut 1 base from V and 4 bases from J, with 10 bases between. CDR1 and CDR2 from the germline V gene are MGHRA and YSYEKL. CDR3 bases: TGCGCCAGCAGCCAAGGGACGTGGGGCACTGAAGCTTTCTTT. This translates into CASSQGTWGTEAFF.

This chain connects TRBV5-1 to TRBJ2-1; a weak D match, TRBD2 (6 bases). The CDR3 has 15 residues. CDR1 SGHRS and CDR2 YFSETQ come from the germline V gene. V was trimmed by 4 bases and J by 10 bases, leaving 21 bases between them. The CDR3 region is CASSTGLPGNTEQFF. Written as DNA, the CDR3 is TGCGCCAGCAGCACGGGACTCCCCGGGAATACGGAGCAGTTCTTC.

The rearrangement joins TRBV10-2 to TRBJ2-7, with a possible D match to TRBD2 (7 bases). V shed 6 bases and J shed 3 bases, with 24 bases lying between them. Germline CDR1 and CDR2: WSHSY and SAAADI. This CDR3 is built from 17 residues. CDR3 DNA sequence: TGCGCCAGCAGCGACCCGGCCCAACGGGGGGCGAGCTACGAGCAGTACTTC. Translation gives CASSDPAQRGASYEQYF.